The rows below give T cell receptor beta chains drawn from one sample of a study of shared clonotypes between healthy human individuals. Sequencing was performed with immunoSEQ multiplex PCR; in TCRdb, only in-frame clones are kept and a portion is missing. The sample lists 2.3 million or so clones; more than 85% were seen once. Sequencing was done on a sample of naive CD4+ T cells from PBMCs. The source is a man aged 18-30 years in good health. Some clones in this sample may be carry-over from other donors' samples. Each CDR3 is given with its conserved first and last residue. The D gene is left open where the match is weak. Expanded clones get a size class; other rows say once, few or many, or leave the size out.

>NA|TRBV19|TRBD2|TRBJ2-2
CASSPYSGLDTGELFF
TGTGCCAGTAGTCCTTATAGCGGGCTAGACACCGGGGAGCTGTTTTTT
>NA|TRBV18|NA|TRBJ2-7
CASSPQSYRTYEQYF
TGTGCCAGCTCACCACAGAGCTACAGAACCTACGAGCAGTACTTC
>NA|TRBV4-3|NA|TRBJ1-3
CASSQVSYRVNSGNTIYF
TGCGCCAGCAGCCAGGTCTCGTACAGGGTAAACTCTGGAAACACCATATATTTT
>NA|TRBV28|NA|TRBJ1-2
CASNNPNPSGYTF
TGTGCCAGCAACAATCCTAACCCCTCTGGCTACACCTTC
>NA|TRBV30|NA|TRBJ1-2
CAWSGQKNYGYTF
TGTGCCTGGAGTGGACAGAAGAACTATGGCTACACCTTC
>NA|TRBV7-2|NA|TRBJ1-4
CASSLSRGVEKLFF
TGTGCCAGCAGCTTAAGTCGGGGGGTTGAAAAACTGTTTTTT
>NA|TRBV9|NA|TRBJ1-2
CASSADSLRGYTF
TGTGCCAGCAGCGCAGACAGCTTGCGGGGCTACACCTTC
>NA|TRBV6-1|NA|TRBJ1-1
CASSDSFHTEAFF
TGTGCCAGCAGCGACTCGTTCCACACTGAAGCTTTCTTT
>NA|TRBV28|TRBD2|TRBJ2-1
CASSSRLAGSYNEQFF
TGTGCCAGCAGTTCACGATTAGCGGGTTCCTACAATGAGCAGTTCTTC
>NA|TRBV5-1|NA|TRBJ1-1
CASSPDPNTEAFF
TGCGCCAGCAGCCCAGACCCGAACACTGAAGCTTTCTTT
>NA|TRBV2|NA|TRBJ1-2
CASTASKGYTF
TGTGCCAGCACCGCGTCTAAGGGCTACACCTTC
>NA|TRBV7-9|TRBD2|TRBJ2-7
CASSLESGGSWAYEQYF
TGTGCCAGCAGCTTAGAGTCTGGCGGGAGCTGGGCCTACGAGCAGTACTTC
>NA|TRBV6-1|TRBD1|TRBJ2-2
CASIPGQGPGELFF
TGTGCCAGCATCCCGGGACAGGGTCCCGGGGAGCTGTTTTTT
>NA|TRBV28|NA|TRBJ1-2
CASSLSTGGGWNGYTF
TGTGCCAGCAGTTTAAGTACCGGGGGCGGATGGAATGGCTACACCTTC
>NA|TRBV6-6|NA|TRBJ1-3
CASSYFGGHSGNTIYF
TGTGCCAGCAGTTACTTTGGGGGCCACTCTGGAAACACCATATATTTT
>once|TRBV5-1|NA|TRBJ1-5
CASSLVGGEGQPQHF
TGCGCCAGCAGCTTGGTGGGGGGCGAGGGTCAGCCCCAGCATTTT
>NA|TRBV5-1|NA|TRBJ2-5
CASSPRTKPGETQYF
TGCGCCAGCAGCCCCAGGACTAAGCCCGGGGAGACCCAGTACTTC
>NA|TRBV5-5|NA|TRBJ1-4
CASSSPGPTNEKLFF
TGTGCCAGCAGCTCACCGGGTCCAACTAATGAAAAACTGTTTTTT
>NA|TRBV2|NA|TRBJ2-2
CASTMLGVSGELFF
TGTGCCAGCACGATGCTGGGGGTTTCCGGGGAGCTGTTTTTT
>few|TRBV29-1|NA|TRBJ1-1
CSVESQREAFF
TGCAGCGTTGAGTCCCAGCGCGAAGCTTTCTTT
>NA|TRBV7-3|NA|TRBJ2-5
CASSFDRQETQYF
TGTGCCAGCTCATTTGACAGGCAAGAGACCCAGTACTTC
>NA|TRBV5-1|NA|TRBJ1-1
CASSLVSNTEAFF
TGCGCCAGCAGCTTGGTATCGAACACTGAAGCTTTCTTT
>NA|TRBV10-3|TRBD1|TRBJ2-5
CATARGQVQETQYF
TGTGCCACAGCGAGGGGACAGGTACAAGAGACCCAGTACTTC
>NA|TRBV6-6|TRBD1|TRBJ1-1
CASSPTGHATEAFF
TGTGCCAGCAGTCCGACAGGGCATGCCACTGAAGCTTTCTTT
>NA|TRBV7-9|NA|TRBJ1-1
CASSWDNTEAFF
TGTGCCAGCAGCTGGGACAACACTGAAGCTTTCTTT
>NA|TRBV6-5|NA|TRBJ2-6
CASSRESSGANVLTF
TGTGCCAGCAGCCGAGAGAGCTCTGGGGCCAACGTCCTGACTTTC
>NA|TRBV18|TRBD1|TRBJ2-4
CASSPGQGASNIQYF
TGTGCCAGCTCACCAGGACAGGGGGCAAGTAACATTCAGTACTTC
>NA|TRBV19|TRBD1|TRBJ2-5
CASSIGGGKQTQYF
TGTGCCAGTAGTATAGGAGGGGGCAAGCAGACCCAGTACTTC
>NA|TRBV5-4|TRBD2|TRBJ2-7
CASSLGREGNYEQYF
TGTGCCAGCAGCTTAGGGCGGGAGGGAAACTACGAGCAGTACTTC
>NA|TRBV28|NA|TRBJ1-5
CASRGGDYSNQPQHF
TGTGCCAGCAGAGGAGGGGATTATAGCAATCAGCCCCAGCATTTT
>NA|TRBV28|NA|TRBJ2-7
CASSIGTFRVNEQYF
TGTGCCAGCAGTATCGGGACTTTCCGGGTGAACGAGCAGTACTTC
>NA|TRBV21-1|NA|TRBJ1-5
CASSLRGATDRQHF
TGTGCCAGCAGCCTCCGGGGGGCGACGGACCGCCAGCATTTT
>NA|TRBV7-6|TRBD1|TRBJ2-7
CASSLARGQGRPYEQYF
TGTGCCAGCAGCTTAGCGCGGGGACAGGGGCGACCCTACGAGCAGTACTTC
>NA|TRBV10-3|NA|TRBJ1-4
CAIRGGGNEKLFF
TGTGCCATCCGGGGGGGAGGGAACGAAAAACTGTTTTTT
>NA|TRBV6-1|TRBD1|TRBJ1-5
CASSRQGAGNQPQHF
TGTGCCAGCAGTCGGCAGGGGGCTGGCAATCAGCCCCAGCATTTT
>NA|TRBV10-3|NA|TRBJ2-5
CAISLDRDQETQYF
TGTGCCATCAGTCTGGACAGAGACCAAGAGACCCAGTACTTC
>NA|TRBV28|NA|TRBJ1-5
CASSSPSVAASGNQPQHF
TGTGCCAGCAGTAGCCCCTCCGTGGCGGCCAGTGGCAATCAGCCCCAGCATTTT
>NA|TRBV5-4|TRBD2|TRBJ2-1
CASSSAGGGYNEQFF
TGTGCCAGCAGTTCAGCGGGAGGGGGGTACAATGAGCAGTTCTTC
>NA|TRBV18|NA|TRBJ1-2
CASSPPSSGAVYGYTF
TGTGCCAGCTCACCGCCATCTTCCGGGGCAGTTTATGGCTACACCTTC
>NA|TRBV2|NA|TRBJ2-3
CASSIQGRTDTQYF
TGTGCCAGCAGCATCCAAGGGAGGACAGATACGCAGTATTTT
>once|TRBV4-2|TRBD2|TRBJ2-7
CASSQNPSGRIGEQYF
TGTGCCAGCAGCCAAAACCCTAGCGGGAGAATAGGCGAGCAGTACTTC
>NA|TRBV6-1|TRBD1|TRBJ1-4
CASRGQGTGKLFF
TGTGCCAGCAGGGGACAGGGTACTGGGAAACTGTTTTTT
>NA|TRBV5-6|NA|TRBJ1-4
CASSFWTLGEKLFF
TGTGCCAGCAGCTTCTGGACGTTGGGTGAAAAACTGTTTTTT
>NA|TRBV28|NA|TRBJ1-2
CASSLGRTYGYTF
TGTGCCAGCAGTTTGGGGCGGACCTATGGCTACACCTTC
>NA|TRBV5-1|TRBD2|TRBJ2-3
CASSKLNGRADTQYF
TGCGCCAGCAGCAAACTCAACGGGAGGGCAGATACGCAGTATTTT
>NA|TRBV2|NA|TRBJ2-2
CASTPSGANTGELFF
TGTGCCAGCACCCCGTCGGGGGCGAACACCGGGGAGCTGTTTTTT
>NA|TRBV5-1|NA|TRBJ2-1
CASSLLVPGYNEQFF
TGCGCCAGCAGCTTGCTGGTACCGGGCTACAATGAGCAGTTCTTC
>NA|TRBV30|TRBD2|TRBJ2-3
CAWSEGLADTDTQYF
TGTGCCTGGAGTGAGGGACTAGCGGACACAGATACGCAGTATTTT
>NA|TRBV15|NA|TRBJ1-2
CATSGSSDSPYGYTF
TGTGCCACCAGCGGATCGTCGGACAGTCCCTATGGCTACACCTTC